Listed below are T cell receptor beta chains from one sample, sequenced in a study of OX40 agonist ivuxolimab in advanced cancers. Assay: immunoSEQ multiplex PCR; the TCRdb copy retains only in-frame clones and omits some. The sample has about 63,000 clones, nearly 90% seen once; the top ten hold more than 10%. This material consisted of CD4+ or CD8+ T cells sorted from blood, taken in a trial of the OX40 agonist ivuxolimab. The receptor set was obtained from an adult with an advanced solid tumor such as melanoma, head and neck, liver or kidney cancer. Both conserved end residues are part of each CDR3. The D gene is left open where the match is weak.

J: TRBJ1-4; D: .; V: TRBV7-6; CDR3: CASSLVEGQDEKLFF
J: TRBJ1-2; D: .; V: TRBV30; CDR3: CAFGVASSSYGYTF
J: TRBJ2-7; D: TRBD1; V: TRBV28; CDR3: CASSLARDRDEQYF
J: TRBJ1-2; D: TRBD1; V: TRBV5-4; CDR3: CASRDRDRAALWSGYTF
J: TRBJ1-1; D: .; V: TRBV29-1; CDR3: CSVVGGLGTEAFF
J: TRBJ1-3; D: .; V: TRBV30; CDR3: CAWKRPGNTIYF
J: TRBJ2-2; D: TRBD1; V: TRBV11-3; CDR3: CASSSRTGRYTGELFF
J: TRBJ1-2; D: TRBD1; V: TRBV9; CDR3: CASSLTGDNYGYTF
J: TRBJ1-1; D: .; V: TRBV30; CDR3: CAWRSRENTEAFF
J: TRBJ2-6; D: TRBD1; V: TRBV2; CDR3: CASWTRGRAGANVLTF
J: TRBJ2-2; D: .; V: TRBV5-6; CDR3: CASSLFQGWGTGELFF
J: TRBJ2-1; D: TRBD2; V: TRBV11-2; CDR3: CASSSLGAGVSNEQFF
J: TRBJ2-2; D: .; V: TRBV4-1; CDR3: CASSPLSGELFF
J: TRBJ2-1; D: TRBD2; V: TRBV7-9; CDR3: CASSLVPSGDEQFF
J: TRBJ2-1; D: TRBD2; V: TRBV6-4; CDR3: CASSVGGSSYNEQFF
J: TRBJ2-1; D: .; V: TRBV30; CDR3: CAWSSRDVPYNEQFF
J: TRBJ2-5; D: TRBD1; V: TRBV7-9; CDR3: CASSSRDSKSETQYF
J: TRBJ1-2; D: .; V: TRBV7-9; CDR3: CASSLENSEDTF
J: TRBJ2-3; D: .; V: TRBV27; CDR3: CASSPLSTDTQYF
J: TRBJ1-1; D: .; V: TRBV7-9; CDR3: CASSLGPSTNTEAFF
J: TRBJ2-3; D: .; V: TRBV2; CDR3: CASTGPQYTDTQYF
J: TRBJ1-1; D: .; V: TRBV5-1; CDR3: CASSPEGYTEAFF
J: TRBJ2-3; D: .; V: TRBV10-1; CDR3: CASSESIFSDTQYF
J: TRBJ1-2; D: .; V: TRBV28; CDR3: CASRGTSAGDFGYTF
J: TRBJ1-4; D: TRBD1; V: TRBV25-1; CDR3: CASSAGTGLEKLFF
J: TRBJ2-1; D: .; V: TRBV2; CDR3: CASSDQTKLNEQFF
J: TRBJ2-3; D: .; V: TRBV7-3; CDR3: CASSYPAGGQGDTQYF
J: TRBJ2-7; D: TRBD1; V: TRBV7-6; CDR3: CASSPLTSTGGYEQYF
J: TRBJ1-5; D: .; V: TRBV14; CDR3: CASSQDLWQPQHF
J: TRBJ2-7; D: .; V: TRBV4-1; CDR3: CASSQDGGGSSYEQYF
J: TRBJ1-1; D: TRBD1; V: TRBV27; CDR3: CASSLQGTGSEAFF
J: TRBJ2-1; D: .; V: TRBV27; CDR3: CASSLNIGGSDEQFF
J: TRBJ1-1; D: TRBD1; V: TRBV7-9; CDR3: CASSSRTGYTEAFF
J: TRBJ2-1; D: TRBD2; V: TRBV5-1; CDR3: CASSGDSAGTSGRMRQFF
J: TRBJ2-2; D: .; V: TRBV10-3; CDR3: CAIPRGTGELFF
J: TRBJ2-1; D: .; V: TRBV29-1; CDR3: CSVSDLSYNEQFF
J: TRBJ2-7; D: TRBD2; V: TRBV15; CDR3: CATSRDWGTSPRLYEQYF
J: TRBJ1-2; D: .; V: TRBV5-1; CDR3: CASSFETTYGYTF
J: TRBJ2-1; D: TRBD1; V: TRBV27; CDR3: CASSKSGTGKPQGDEQFF
J: TRBJ2-7; D: TRBD1; V: TRBV27; CDR3: CASSEDRAYEQYF
J: TRBJ2-1; D: .; V: TRBV2; CDR3: CASRARDAGYNEQFF
J: TRBJ1-1; D: .; V: TRBV5-6; CDR3: CASSLLRRNTEAFF
J: TRBJ2-6; D: .; V: TRBV7-9; CDR3: CASSLVQGANVLTF
J: .; D: .; V: TRBV6-6; CDR3: CASSDSSYEQYF
J: TRBJ1-4; D: .; V: TRBV27; CDR3: CASSQGDATNEKLFF
J: TRBJ1-4; D: .; V: TRBV9; CDR3: CASSVAAGTTNEKLFF
J: TRBJ2-3; D: .; V: TRBV9; CDR3: CASSVGGLEDTQYF
J: TRBJ2-2; D: .; V: TRBV15; CDR3: CATSLRPGAGELFF
J: TRBJ2-3; D: .; V: TRBV6-6; CDR3: CASSPPQGTQYF
J: TRBJ1-3; D: .; V: TRBV6-1; CDR3: CASSDPSSGNTIYF
J: TRBJ2-1; D: .; V: TRBV7-8; CDR3: CASSLGVLGGTQNEQFF
J: TRBJ2-2; D: TRBD2; V: TRBV14; CDR3: CASSQASGSVGGELFF
J: TRBJ2-5; D: .; V: TRBV19; CDR3: CASSIGGRETQYF
J: TRBJ2-7; D: TRBD1; V: TRBV27; CDR3: CASSSLTDRVYEQYF
J: TRBJ2-3; D: .; V: TRBV30; CDR3: CAWNPDGVEGGDTQYF
J: TRBJ2-1; D: TRBD1; V: TRBV5-1; CDR3: CASSPIPGQGLGEQFF
J: TRBJ1-4; D: TRBD1; V: TRBV27; CDR3: CASSSDRGGREKLFF
J: .; D: .; V: TRBV27; CDR3: CASSLKGLTYEQYF
J: TRBJ1-1; D: .; V: TRBV27; CDR3: CASSLTQNTEAFF